Included here is one T cell receptor (beta chain) sequence, with context. The sample belongs to a study of shared clonotypes between healthy human individuals. Replicate PCRs run on sorted subsets employed approximately 0.2 ug DNA, tens of thousands of T cell genomes. Clones were sequenced by immunoSEQ multiplex PCR, and TCRdb holds only the in-frame ones, with some missing. The sample consists of fewer than 2.5 million clones, approximately 93% of them appearing once. The CDR3 extends over 15 amino acids. Per the germline V gene, CDR1 is SGHDT and CDR2 is YYEEEE. V lost 2 bases and J lost 1, with 12 bases in between.

The specimen was naive CD4+ T cells from PBMCs. Subset indicated: CD45RA+ positively selected. The receptor comes from a young man in good health. Some clones in this sample may be carry-over from other donors' samples. The V call is TRBV5-6, the J call TRBJ2-5; D may be TRBD1 (5 bases). The CDR3 DNA follows: TGTGCCAGCAGCTTACGAACAGGCCTCCAAGAGACCCAGTACTTC. Encoded protein: CASSLRTGLQETQYF.